The clone carrying this TCR beta chain occurred a few times. The antigen is unknown. The data were taken from a study of naive and memory T cell subsets. CDR3 length equals 14 residues. Germline trimming cut 11 bases from V and 2 bases from J; bases unmatched to any gene: 7. Germline CDR1 MNHNS, CDR2 SASEGT. Both TRBC1 and TRBC2 were covered by a beta constant-region primer of two equimolar oligonucleotides. Four rounds of PCR amplified the ligated cDNA using nested alpha and beta constant-region primers plus SP2. TCRdb fed the UMI-ligation and nested PCR reads into MiXCR, producing one record per CDR3 protein. The table lists 85,000 or so distinct CDR3 sequences, 9% of them singletons, with 1.2% in the top ten. General observations from the study: Each distinct alpha or beta sequence counts as one clonotype.

Sequenced sample: naive CD8+ T cells from blood. The clonotype was recovered from a human donor in good health. This chain joins TRBV6-1 and TRBJ2-1; 9 bases map to TRBD1. The CDR3 sequence is CALMRQGAYNEQFF. The CDR3 DNA sequence: TGTGCCCTCATGAGACAGGGGGCCTACAATGAGCAGTTCTTC.